This entry lists 20 T cell receptor beta chains sequenced from one sample in a study of PD-L1 blockade in urothelial cancer. This table comes from immunoSEQ multiplex PCR, and its TCRdb copy is limited to in-frame clones, with some not included. The sample shows tens of thousands of clones, roughly 90% of them seen only once. Documented time point: pretreatment peripheral blood. Sequences were derived from PBMCs, sampled around atezolizumab (anti-PD-L1) treatment. These receptors came from a woman aged 55-75 years with urothelial cancer.

The genes are TRBV27 and TRBJ1-5; TRBD1 might be the D (6 bases). Germline lookup yields CDR1 MNHEY and CDR2 SMNVEV (reference sequence). The CDR3 contains 13 residues. Trimming removed 5 bases at V and 4 bases at J, with 9 bases between. The CDR3 DNA reads TGTGCCAGCAGTAGGGGGGGAAATCAGCCCCAGCATTTT. It yields the protein CASSRGGNQPQHF.

For this clone: Sequence at one end of the junction differs from germline and may be a read error. Additional DNA sequences in this sample encode the identical CDR3. This chain uses TRBV7-9 with TRBJ2-3; 9 positions match TRBD2. Looked up from germline, CDR1 is SEHNR and CDR2 is FQNEAQ (reference sequence). The CDR3 has 15 amino acids. CDR3 sequence reads: CASSLDSGRRDTQYF. The DNA of the CDR3 is TGTGCTAGCAGCTTAGATAGCGGGAGAAGGGATACGCAGTATTTT.

This chain uses TRBV5-5 with TRBJ1-1, with TRBD1 identical over 10 bases. The CDR3 loop spans 16 amino acids. In germline, CDR1 is SGHKS, CDR2 YYEKEE (reference sequence). The V and J ends lost 8 bases and 5 bases, in that order; junction bases with no gene match: 15. The chain's CDR3 is CASAPGQGSPGTEAFF. CDR3 DNA: TGTGCCAGTGCGCCGGGACAGGGGTCGCCTGGGACTGAAGCTTTCTTT.

The V gene is TRBV28, the J gene TRBJ1-3; 10 positions agree with TRBD1. V trimming: 3 bases; J trimming: 4 bases; junction bases outside the gene matches: 0. The CDR3 totals 14 residues. Germline values: CDR1 MDHEN, CDR2 SYDVKM. The CDR3 DNA sequence: TGTGCCAGCAGTTTGGACAGGGGGGGAAACACCATATATTTT. Amino acid sequence: CASSLDRGGNTIYF.

The chain uses TRBV7-9 and TRBJ2-6; D might be TRBD1 (6 bases). V was clipped by 5 bases and J by 4 bases, with 12 bases between them. The CDR3 totals 15 residues. CDR1 is SEHNR, CDR2 FQNEAQ, per germline (reference sequence). The CDR3 spells CASSQQGSGANVLTF. The CDR3 DNA follows: TGTGCCAGCAGCCAACAGGGCTCCGGGGCCAACGTCCTGACTTTC.

The chain uses TRBV2 and TRBJ1-2, with 8 bases lining up with TRBD1. The CDR3 is 14 amino acids. Trimming took 6 bases from V and 4 from J; bases not matched to a gene: 7. The V gene's germline CDR1 is SNHLY and CDR2 FYNNEI. The CDR3 DNA reads TGTGCCAGCAGGGTGAGCGACAGGGGCTATGGCTACACCTTC. Translated: CASRVSDRGYGYTF.

J is TRBJ2-7 and V is TRBV6-5; 8 nucleotides match TRBD1. There are 13 residues in the CDR3. Germline assignment: CDR1 MNHEY and CDR2 SVGAGI. The V segment lost 5 bases and the J segment 3 bases; nucleotides outside the gene matches: 3. CDR3 protein: CASSDGQGYEQYF. Here the CDR3 DNA reads TGTGCCAGCAGTGATGGACAGGGCTACGAGCAGTACTTC.

The chain couples TRBV27 to TRBJ2-7, with 7 bases aligning to TRBD2. The length of the CDR3 is 14 residues. J gave up 5 bases and V 3 bases, and 7 bases lay outside the gene matches. Germline-derived CDR1 and CDR2 are MNHEY and SMNVEV (reference sequence). Here the CDR3 reads CASSFRGSLHEQYF. For the CDR3, the DNA is TGTGCCAGCAGTTTCCGCGGGAGCTTGCACGAGCAGTACTTC.

The rearrangement uses TRBV27 and TRBJ2-7, with D uncertain. V was clipped by 5 bases and J by 2 bases, with 4 bases between them. Per germline, CDR1 MNHEY and CDR2 SMNVEV (reference sequence). This CDR3 region has 11 residues. The CDR3 region has the DNA TGTGCCAGCAGTCCCGCCTACGAGCAGTACTTC. Its translation: CASSPAYEQYF.

V usage is TRBV30 and J usage is TRBJ1-5; D is possibly TRBD1 (5 bases). Trimming took off 4 bases at V and 0 bases at J, with 13 bases between the two ends. Germline V lookup: CDR1 GTSNPN, CDR2 SVGIG (reference sequence). This CDR3 spans 15 amino acids. The CDR3 coding sequence is TGTGCCTGGAATACGGGGGGATCTAGCAATCAGCCCCAGCATTTT. Its translation is CAWNTGGSSNQPQHF.

CDR3 loop: CASSYAGEWETQYF. CDR3 DNA: TGTGCCAGCAGTTACGCAGGGGAATGGGAGACCCAGTACTTC. This rearrangement joins TRBV6-6 to TRBJ2-5; possible D gene TRBD1, 6 bases. CDR3 length: 14 amino acids. V was clipped by 2 bases and J by 5 bases, with 12 bases between them. Germline values: CDR1 MNHNY, CDR2 SVGAGI (reference sequence).

The chain employs TRBV28 and TRBJ2-7; TRBD1 matches at 7 bases. Germline assignment: CDR1 MDHEN and CDR2 SYDVKM. The trim removed 6 bases at V and 3 bases at J, leaving 14 bases unmatched. CDR3 length: 16 amino acids. As DNA, the CDR3 is TGTGCCAGCAGCACCCCACGCAGGGGGTCCCTCTACGAGCAGTACTTC. Translation: CASSTPRRGSLYEQYF. The full variable domain, with the rest looked up from reference TRBV28 and TRBJ2-7, is DVKVTQSSRYLVKRTGEKVFLECVQDMDHENMFWYRQDPGLGLRLIYFSYDVKMKEKGDIPEGYSVSREKKERFSLILESASTNQTSMYLCASSTPRRGSLYEQYFGPGTRLTVT.

The chain recombines TRBV5-8 with TRBJ2-5; the D gene is possibly TRBD2 (6 bases). CDR3 size: 14 residues. V shed 0 bases and J shed 5 bases, with 11 bases lying between them. Germline V gene lookup returns CDR1 SGHTS and CDR2 YDEGEE. The CDR3 DNA sequence: TGTGCCAGCAGCTTGGGGAGGGCCGTGGAGACCCAGTACTTC. Its translation: CASSLGRAVETQYF. Variable domain in full (rest from reference TRBV5-8 and TRBJ2-5): EAGVTQSPTHLIKTRGQQATLRCSPISGHTSVYWYQQALGLGLQFLLWYDEGEERNRGNFPPRFSGRQFPNYSSELNVNALELEDSALYLCASSLGRAVETQYFGPGTRLLVL.

This chain connects TRBV10-3 to TRBJ2-3, with 9 bases lining up with TRBD1. Trimming removed 4 bases from V and 3 bases from J; junction bases left unmatched: 2. The CDR3 length is 14 residues. Looked up from germline, CDR1 is ENHRY and CDR2 is SYGVKD. DNA of the CDR3: TGTGCCATCAGTGTGGGGACAGGGACAGATACGCAGTATTTT. Protein: CAISVGTGTDTQYF.

V and J are TRBV27 and TRBJ2-1, with TRBD2 matching 11 bases. V trimming: 8 bases; J trimming: 4 bases; junction bases outside the gene matches: 4. This CDR3 is 14 amino acids long. CDR1 and CDR2 (germline): MNHEY, SMNVEV (reference sequence). Written as DNA, the CDR3 is TGTGCCAGCGCGGGACTAGCGGCTTACAATGAGCAGTTCTTC. Protein product: CASAGLAAYNEQFF.

The chain joins TRBV7-9 to TRBJ2-7; the D is unclear. The CDR3 has 11 amino acids. V was trimmed by 5 bases and J by 5 bases, leaving 7 bases between them. Per the germline V gene, CDR1 is SEHNR and CDR2 is FQNEAQ (reference sequence). The CDR3 loop is CASSPLNEQYF. CDR3 in DNA: TGTGCCAGCAGCCCACTCAACGAGCAGTACTTC. The complete variable domain, with remaining parts taken from reference TRBV7-9 and TRBJ2-7, reads DTGVSQNPRHKITKRGQNVTFRCDPISEHNRLYWYRQTLGQGPEFLTYFQNEAQLEKSRLLSDRFSAERPKGSFSTLEIQRTEQGDSAMYLCASSPLNEQYFGPGTRLTVT.

The chain uses TRBV6-6 and TRBJ1-5; TRBD1 aligns across 9 bases. This CDR3 is 15 amino acids long. V was clipped by 5 bases and J by 4 bases; unmatched bases: 6. CDR1 MNHNY and CDR2 SVGAGI come from the germline V gene (reference sequence). CDR3 in amino acids: CASSRRGQGNQPQHF. Here the CDR3 DNA reads TGTGCCAGCAGTCGCCGTGGACAGGGGAATCAGCCCCAGCATTTT.

The chain recombines TRBV19 with TRBJ2-7; 7 nucleotides agree with TRBD2. The CDR3 runs 12 residues. From germline, CDR1 is LNHDA and CDR2 SQIVND (reference sequence). The V gene end was trimmed by 9 bases and the J gene end by 2 bases; junction bases not matched to a gene: 4. DNA for the CDR3: TGTGCCAGCAAAAGCGGGGCCTACGAGCAGTACTTC. Amino acids: CASKSGAYEQYF.

The chain combines TRBV5-1 with TRBJ2-7; no reliable D call. Germline CDR1 is SGHRS and CDR2 is YFSETQ. The CDR3 length is 15 residues. Trimming removed 4 bases at V and 4 bases at J, with 18 bases between. In nucleotides, the CDR3 is TGCGCCAGCAGCCCGTTAGGCGGAGAACGGTACGAGCAGTACTTC. Its translation is CASSPLGGERYEQYF.

V and J are TRBV6-5 and TRBJ1-4; 8 bases are shared with TRBD1. This CDR3 contains 16 residues. CDR1 and CDR2 (germline): MNHEY, SVGAGI. The V and J ends lost 4 bases and 3 bases, in that order; junction bases with no gene match: 7. The CDR3 DNA follows: TGTGCCAGCAGTTTATCAGGGGGCTGGGCTAATGAAAAACTGTTTTTT. This translates into CASSLSGGWANEKLFF.